These 28 T cell receptor beta chains were all obtained from the same sample, sequenced in a study of cytomegalovirus exposure and HLA in healthy donors. PCR involved 60 Vbeta and 13 Jbeta primers. Sequencing used immunoSEQ multiplex PCR; TCRdb keeps in-frame clones, though not all of them. The repertoire holds approximately 170,000 clones, with approximately 80% as singletons. Material for sequencing was PBMCs. These receptor sequences come from a woman between 18 and 30 years old in good health and CMV-seronegative.

This chain connects TRBV4-1 to TRBJ2-7; TRBD1 aligns across 7 bases. This CDR3 comprises 15 residues. Trimming cost V 4 bases and J 4 bases; bases outside gene matches: 10. Germline assignment: CDR1 MGHRA and CDR2 YSYEKL. As DNA, the CDR3 is TGCGCCAGCAGCCGACATCACGACAGGGCATACGAGCAGTACTTC. Amino acids: CASSRHHDRAYEQYF.

V is TRBV18 and J is TRBJ2-1; D remains unclear. With 2 bases removed from V and 1 base from J, the gap between germline ends came to 9 bases. Germline values: CDR1 KGHSH, CDR2 LQKENI. CDR3 length: 15 amino acids. Here the CDR3 reads CASSPSTGSYNEQFF. The CDR3 nucleotides read TGTGCCAGCTCACCATCTACCGGGTCCTACAATGAGCAGTTCTTC.

This clone was counted a single time. J is TRBJ2-1 and V is TRBV7-9; TRBD2 agrees at 14 bases. CDR3 length equals 17 residues. Germline V gene lookup returns CDR1 SEHNR and CDR2 FQNEAQ (reference sequence). V lost 5 bases to trimming and J lost 7 bases; unmatched junction nucleotides: 10. For the CDR3, the DNA is TGTGCCAGCAGCGCCGGGACTAGCGGGAGTTTATTTAATGAGCAGTTCTTC. As protein: CASSAGTSGSLFNEQFF. Drawing the rest from reference TRBV7-9 and TRBJ2-1, the complete variable domain is DTGVSQNPRHKITKRGQNVTFRCDPISEHNRLYWYRQTLGQGPEFLTYFQNEAQLEKSRLLSDRFSAERPKGSFSTLEIQRTEQGDSAMYLCASSAGTSGSLFNEQFFGPGTRLTVL.

This chain uses TRBV28 with TRBJ2-1; TRBD2 matches at 10 bases. The germline V gene has CDR1 MDHEN and CDR2 SYDVKM. V gave up 1 base and J gave up 2 bases; unmatched junction bases: 2. CDR3 length: 16 residues. Written as DNA, the CDR3 is TGTGCCAGCAGTTTATCGCTAGCGGGGGCCTACAATGAGCAGTTCTTC. Residues: CASSLSLAGAYNEQFF.

The chain combines TRBV5-1 with TRBJ2-5; 10 positions agree with TRBD2. The CDR3 sequence is 14 residues long. The germline V gene encodes CDR1 SGHRS and CDR2 YFSETQ. J gave up 5 bases and V 1 base, and 2 bases lay outside the gene matches. CDR3 in amino acids: CASSLSGRDETQYF. The CDR3 bases are TGCGCCAGCAGCTTGAGCGGGAGGGACGAGACCCAGTACTTC.

This clone was detected only once. The gene calls are TRBV6-5 and TRBJ2-7; D might be TRBD1 (6 bases). The V and J ends lost 10 bases and 1 base respectively, with 11 bases between them. The CDR3 covers 12 residues. Germline CDR1 and CDR2: MNHEY and SVGAGI. The CDR3 nucleotides are TGTGCCACCAAAACAGGGTCCTACGAGCAGTACTTC. Protein product: CATKTGSYEQYF.

This clone appeared a few times. CDR3: CASSATTGSGNTIYF. The CDR3 coding sequence is TGTGCCAGCAGTGCCACGACAGGCTCTGGAAACACCATATATTTT. This chain links TRBV25-1 with TRBJ1-3, with D perhaps TRBD1 (6 bases). The length of the CDR3 is 15 residues. V lost 4 bases, J lost 0 bases, and 10 bases lay in between. CDR1 and CDR2 (germline): MGHDK, SYGVNS.

The V and J genes are TRBV7-9 and TRBJ2-7, with 8 bases fitting TRBD2. The junction had 4 bases not matched to a gene; V was cut back by 1 base and J by 5 bases. Looked up from germline, CDR1 is SEHNR and CDR2 is FQNEAQ (reference sequence). CDR3 length: 14 amino acids. CDR3 amino acids: CASSLVPGRDEQYF. DNA of the CDR3: TGTGCCAGCAGCTTAGTCCCCGGGAGGGACGAGCAGTACTTC.

The chain carries TRBV11-3 and TRBJ2-1; 8 bases agree with TRBD2. In germline, CDR1 is SGHNT, CDR2 YENEEA. Trimming took 1 base from V and 0 from J; bases not matched to a gene: 11. CDR3 size: 19 residues. In DNA, the CDR3 is TGTGCCAGCAGCTTAGGTCTCGGGAGGGGCCCGAGCTCCTACAATGAGCAGTTCTTC. Encoded protein: CASSLGLGRGPSSYNEQFF.

Notes on this clone: One end of the junction varies from germline; a read error may be responsible. The chain combines TRBV19 with TRBJ1-4; 7 nucleotides align to TRBD1. Germline assignment: CDR1 LNHDA and CDR2 SQIVND (reference sequence). This CDR3 spans 15 amino acids. CDR3: CASSIGGAGGEKPFF. The CDR3 coding sequence is TGTGCCAGTAGTATAGGGGGAGCAGGGGGTGAAAAACCGTTTTTT.

The chain joins TRBV2 to TRBJ1-2, with 7 bases aligning to TRBD1. CDR1 is SNHLY and CDR2 is FYNNEI in the germline V gene. V gave up 6 bases and J gave up 4 bases; unmatched junction bases: 5. CDR3 length: 13 amino acids. The CDR3 loop reads CASRTGQTYGYTF. The DNA of the CDR3 is TGTGCCAGCAGGACGGGACAGACCTATGGCTACACCTTC.

This sequence joins TRBV6-1 and TRBJ2-7; 9 nucleotides agree with TRBD2. Per germline, CDR1 MNHNS and CDR2 SASEGT. Losses at the gene ends were 5 bases for V and 6 bases for J; bases not matched to a gene: 8. There are 14 residues in the CDR3. CDR3 DNA: TGTGCCAGCAGTACTAGCGGGCTCATCGGCGAGCAGTACTTC. The encoded protein is CASSTSGLIGEQYF.

Details on this clone: An end of the junction does not agree with germline; a read error may underlie this. V and J are TRBV14 and TRBJ1-2; D perhaps matches TRBD1 (5 bases). CDR3 size: 11 residues. CDR1 is SGHDN and CDR2 is FVKESK in the germline V gene. The CDR3 DNA sequence: TGTGCCAGCAGCCCCAGGGTCGCTGTATCCTTC. The encoded protein is CASSPRVAVSF.

The chain joins TRBV20-1 to TRBJ1-2; D is possibly TRBD1 (6 bases). CDR3 length equals 11 residues. The ends were cut back, 3 bases at V and 7 bases at J, with 9 bases in the middle. Looked up from germline, CDR1 is DFQATT and CDR2 is SNEGSKA (reference sequence). CDR3 region: CSARTGGGYTF. The CDR3 DNA sequence: TGCAGTGCTAGGACAGGTGGTGGCTACACCTTC.

The chain carries TRBV7-9 and TRBJ2-3; maybe TRBD2 (6 bases). The CDR3 runs 13 residues. Per the germline V gene, CDR1 is SEHNR and CDR2 is FQNEAQ (reference sequence). V dropped 4 bases and J dropped 11 bases, with 16 bases sitting between them. CDR3 in amino acids: CASSSGGFWVQYF. The CDR3 coding sequence is TGTGCCAGCAGCTCAGGAGGGTTCTGGGTGCAGTATTTT.

The chain couples TRBV9 to TRBJ2-3; 12 positions match TRBD2. The CDR3 contains 16 residues. V was clipped by 1 base and J by 5 bases; unmatched bases: 5. Germline lookup yields CDR1 SGDLS and CDR2 YYNGEE. The CDR3 bases are TGTGCCAGCAGCGTAACTAGCGGGAGGTCGGGAGATACGCAGTATTTT. It is translated as CASSVTSGRSGDTQYF.

This chain connects TRBV4-1 to TRBJ2-5, with TRBD2 identical over 8 bases. The CDR3 is 14 residues long. Germline V gene sequence: CDR1 MGHRA, CDR2 YSYEKL. J gave up 6 bases and V 4 bases, and 7 bases lay outside the gene matches. CDR3 DNA: TGCGCCAGCAGCCTACCGGGGGGGAGTCAGACCCAGTACTTC. This encodes CASSLPGGSQTQYF.

The CDR3 nucleotides read TGTGCCAGTACCCCGGGACTAGCGGGATCTAGGACCCAGTACTTC. Translated: CASTPGLAGSRTQYF. The chain carries TRBV19 and TRBJ2-5, with 13 positions matching TRBD2. Trimming removed 7 bases from V and 7 bases from J; junction bases left unmatched: 9. Germline-derived CDR1 and CDR2 are LNHDA and SQIVND (reference sequence). The CDR3 is 15 amino acids.

V is TRBV29-1 and J is TRBJ1-5; D remains ambiguous. V dropped 4 bases and J dropped 4 bases, with 32 bases sitting between them. Looked up from germline, CDR1 is SQVTM and CDR2 is ANQGSEA. The CDR3 runs to 20 residues. CDR3 coding DNA: TGCAGCGTTGGAGGTGGAATCTCCCCCGCAAGGCGGTTTCGGAATCAGCCCCAGCATTTT. It codes for CSVGGGISPARRFRNQPQHF.

In DNA, the CDR3 is TGTGCCAGTAGTATTGGGGGTGGGCTAGCGGGAGGAGCAATCGGGCAGTACTTC. Translation: CASSIGGGLAGGAIGQYF. The chain employs TRBV19 and TRBJ2-7; TRBD2 aligns across 11 bases. With 3 bases clipped from V and 9 bases from J, the junction kept 19 bases outside the gene matches. Per the germline V gene, CDR1 is LNHDA and CDR2 is SQIVND (reference sequence). The CDR3 is 18 amino acids.

The V and J genes are TRBV12-5 and TRBJ1-2; a weak D match, TRBD1 (6 bases). Per germline, CDR1 LGHNT and CDR2 FRNRAP. The CDR3 consists of 13 residues. V was clipped by 5 bases and J by 7 bases, with 14 bases between them. CDR3 amino acids: CASGGGGLGGYTF. The CDR3 nucleotides are TGTGCTAGTGGTGGGGGGGGGCTAGGTGGCTACACCTTC.

CDR3 DNA sequence: TGTGCCAGCCAGACAGGGGGCGCGCCCTACGAGCAGTACTTC. Translating gives CASQTGGAPYEQYF. The chain combines TRBV6-1 with TRBJ2-7, with 10 bases fitting TRBD1. The CDR3 runs to 14 residues. V shed 8 bases, J shed 2 bases, and the junction held 6 bases outside the gene matches. Looked up from germline, CDR1 is MNHNS and CDR2 is SASEGT.

The chain has TRBV5-6 and TRBJ2-3, with TRBD1 as a possible D gene (6 bases). The V gene lost 2 bases and the J gene lost 1 base, with 14 bases spanning the gap. The germline V gene has CDR1 SGHDT and CDR2 YYEEEE. CDR3 length: 16 amino acids. The CDR3 DNA is TGTGCCAGCAGCTTATACCCGGACAGTCGCACAGATACGCAGTATTTT. Its protein product is CASSLYPDSRTDTQYF. Full variable domain (remainder filled in from reference TRBV5-6 and TRBJ2-3): DAGVTQSPTHLIKTRGQQVTLRCSPKSGHDTVSWYQQALGQGPQFIFQYYEEEERQRGNFPDRFSGHQFPNYSSELNVNALLLGDSALYLCASSLYPDSRTDTQYFGPGTRLTVL.

The genes are TRBV30 and TRBJ2-7, with TRBD2 matching 7 bases. After removal of 0 bases from V and 3 bases from J, the junction contained 8 bases not matched to a gene. This CDR3 has 15 residues. The germline CDR1 and CDR2 sequences are GTSNPN and SVGIG (reference sequence). The CDR3 DNA follows: TGTGCCTGGAGTGTAGGGGACCCGGGGGGCTACGAGCAGTACTTC. Residues: CAWSVGDPGGYEQYF.

This clone was found a few times. The V call is TRBV6-5, the J call TRBJ1-1, with 7 bases identical to TRBD1. The germline V gene encodes CDR1 MNHEY and CDR2 SVGAGI. CDR3 size: 13 residues. The ends lost 5 bases at V and 3 bases at J; junction bases unmatched: 3. The CDR3 sequence is CASSRTGYTEAFF. The CDR3 DNA reads as TGTGCCAGCAGTCGGACAGGATACACTGAAGCTTTCTTT.

The rearrangement uses TRBV19 and TRBJ2-5; 8 nucleotides align to TRBD2. The CDR3 covers 15 residues. Germline CDR1 reads LNHDA; CDR2 reads SQIVND (reference sequence). V dropped 1 base and J dropped 5; count of bases not matched to a gene: 6. This CDR3 reads CASSIAAGGQETQYF. The CDR3 DNA reads as TGTGCCAGTAGTATAGCGGCGGGAGGCCAGGAGACCCAGTACTTC. The variable domain in full, with the rest retrieved from reference TRBV19 and TRBJ2-5, is DGGITQSPKYLFRKEGQNVTLSCEQNLNHDAMYWYRQDPGQGLRLIYYSQIVNDFQKGDIAEGYSVSREKKESFPLTVTSAQKNPTAFYLCASSIAAGGQETQYFGPGTRLLVL.

This clone was seen a handful of times. The rearrangement links TRBV9 to TRBJ1-1; 8 nucleotides match TRBD1. There are 14 residues in the CDR3. After removal of 0 bases from V and 5 bases from J, the junction contained 3 bases not matched to a gene. Germline loops: CDR1 SGDLS, CDR2 YYNGEE. CDR3 in DNA: TGTGCCAGCAGCGTAGGGACAGGGCCAACTGAAGCTTTCTTT. Translated, it gives CASSVGTGPTEAFF.

The CDR3 sequence: CASSYVMEVRYNEQFF. CDR3 in DNA: TGTGCCAGCAGTTACGTTATGGAGGTGAGGTACAATGAGCAGTTCTTC. The chain joins TRBV6-6 to TRBJ2-1, with D perhaps matching TRBD2 (5 bases). This CDR3 is 16 amino acids long. CDR1 and CDR2 from the germline V gene are MNHNY and SVGAGI (reference sequence). Trimming removed 2 bases from V and 4 bases from J, with 15 bases in between.